This T cell receptor (beta chain) stems from a study of long-term antiretroviral therapy in people with HIV. Running of the v3.0 immunoSEQ assay took place at survey level. Here immunoSEQ multiplex PCR was the method, and the copy in TCRdb shows in-frame clones only, minus some. This table has around 17,000 clones, around four fifths appearing once. Trimming removed 4 bases at V and 0 bases at J, with 15 bases between. This CDR3 has 16 amino acids. Germline lookup yields CDR1 MDHEN and CDR2 SYDVKM. This receptor was obtained from a woman in her forties or fifties with HIV. The chain joins TRBV28 to TRBJ1-1, with D unclear. This sample comprised unsorted PBMCs, obtained about 2.6 years before starting antiretroviral therapy. CDR3 coding DNA: TGTGCCAGCAGTTCGACCGGCAGGAGATTGAACACTGAAGCTTTCTTT. Translating it yields CASSSTGRRLNTEAFF.